These 22 T cell receptor beta chains came from one sample sequenced in a study of blood T cell repertoires in COVID-19. Method: immunoSEQ multiplex PCR; TCRdb's copy keeps in-frame clones and lacks some. Found here are some 150,000 clones, 85% to 90% of them singletons; the top ten hold approximately 3%. The sequencing input was peripheral blood. All receptors derive from a woman aged 55-70 years with active COVID-19.

The chain couples TRBV28 to TRBJ2-3, with 8 nucleotides matching TRBD1. CDR3 length: 16 residues. Germline V gives CDR1 MDHEN, CDR2 SYDVKM. Trimming removed 5 bases from V and 2 bases from J; junction bases left unmatched: 9. CDR3 in amino acids: CASSMRQGFYTDTQYF. As DNA, the CDR3 is TGTGCCAGCAGTATGCGACAGGGGTTCTACACAGATACGCAGTATTTT.

This clone was picked up one time. The sample has other DNA sequences that encode this CDR3 too. The chain uses TRBV2 and TRBJ2-7; unclear D gene. The CDR3 runs 12 residues. The V end was cut by 5 bases, the J end by 1 base, with 6 bases between. Germline values: CDR1 SNHLY, CDR2 FYNNEI. CDR3 nucleotide sequence: TGTGCCAGCAGTTACAGTTCCTACGAGCAGTACTTC. This codes for CASSYSSYEQYF. Full variable domain (outside the CDR3, taken from reference TRBV2 and TRBJ2-7): EPEVTQTPSHQVTQMGQEVILRCVPISNHLYFYWYRQILGQKVEFLVSFYNNEISEKSEIFDDQFSVERPDGSNFTLKIRSTKLEDSAMYFCASSYSSYEQYFGPGTRLTVT.

V is TRBV5-4 and J is TRBJ2-5, with 10 bases fitting TRBD2. Germline trimming cut 1 base from V and 7 bases from J; bases unmatched to any gene: 7. CDR3 length: 15 amino acids. Looked up from germline, CDR1 is SGHNT and CDR2 is YYREEE (reference sequence). CDR3 sequence: CASSLSLAGARTQYF. In nucleotides, the CDR3 is TGTGCCAGCAGCTTGTCCCTAGCGGGGGCCCGGACCCAGTACTTC. Filled out from reference TRBV5-4 and TRBJ2-5, the complete variable domain reads ETGVTQSPTHLIKTRGQQVTLRCSSQSGHNTVSWYQQALGQGPQFIFQYYREEENGRGNFPPRFSGLQFPNYSSELNVNALELDDSALYLCASSLSLAGARTQYFGPGTRLLVL.

The table lists this clone with many counts. The rearrangement links TRBV5-1 to TRBJ1-4; TRBD1 is a possible D gene (5 bases). V lost 3 bases to trimming and J lost 7 bases, with 16 bases between them. Germline-derived CDR1 and CDR2 are SGHRS and YFSETQ. The CDR3 has 15 residues. This CDR3 reads CASSSLGQPIEKLFF. CDR3 DNA sequence: TGCGCCAGCAGCTCTCTTGGACAACCGATTGAAAAACTGTTTTTT.

The chain combines TRBV5-1 with TRBJ2-5; 7 positions agree with TRBD2. V gave up 0 bases and J gave up 4 bases; unmatched junction bases: 3. Germline lookup yields CDR1 SGHRS and CDR2 YFSETQ. The CDR3 loop spans 14 amino acids. CDR3 nucleotide sequence: TGCGCCAGCAGCTTGGTGCGGGAGCTAGAGACCCAGTACTTC. Protein sequence: CASSLVRELETQYF.

The CDR3 here is CASSLSASSYNEQFF. Written as DNA, the CDR3 is TGTGCCAGCAGCTTGTCCGCCAGCTCCTACAATGAGCAGTTCTTC. The chain joins TRBV5-4 to TRBJ2-1; D uncertain. V was clipped by 1 base and J by 0 bases, with 8 bases between them. Germline loops: CDR1 SGHNT, CDR2 YYREEE (reference sequence). The CDR3 has 15 amino acids.

J is TRBJ2-5 and V is TRBV28, with TRBD2 as a possible D gene (5 bases). Germline loops: CDR1 MDHEN, CDR2 SYDVKM. Trimming left V 4 bases short and J 1 base short, with 22 bases between. The CDR3 consists of 18 residues. CDR3: CASSSPLLAGGIQETQYF. In DNA, the CDR3 is TGTGCCAGCAGTTCCCCACTCCTCGCGGGCGGCATCCAAGAGACCCAGTACTTC.

The chain couples TRBV30 to TRBJ1-2; D uncertain. Germline V gene sequence: CDR1 GTSNPN, CDR2 SVGIG (reference sequence). Trimming stripped 0 bases from V and 7 bases from J, with 12 bases between. This CDR3 is built from 13 residues. The CDR3, as DNA: TGTGCCTGGAGTGTACTCGAGGAATCTGGCTACACCTTC. Its translation: CAWSVLEESGYTF.

The chain links TRBV19 to TRBJ2-7, with 8 bases lining up with TRBD1. The CDR3 is 13 residues long. From germline, CDR1 is LNHDA and CDR2 SQIVND (reference sequence). V trimming: 5 bases; J trimming: 6 bases; junction bases outside the gene matches: 6. CDR3 in amino acids: CASSAQGAGEQYF. DNA of the CDR3: TGTGCCAGTAGTGCTCAGGGGGCTGGCGAGCAGTACTTC.

This clone has more than one count but fewer than ten. The chain couples TRBV19 to TRBJ1-5, with D perhaps TRBD1 (6 bases). The CDR3 is 15 residues long. CDR1 is LNHDA and CDR2 is SQIVND in the germline V gene (reference sequence). V was shortened by 3 bases and J by 2 bases, with 11 bases between the two germline ends. CDR3 nucleotide sequence: TGTGCCAGTAGTATTCGGGACACACGCAATCAGCCCCAGCATTTT. It codes for CASSIRDTRNQPQHF.

CDR3: CASSLGFAGARYEKLFF. As DNA, the CDR3 is TGTGCCAGCAGCTTAGGCTTCGCAGGGGCCAGATACGAAAAACTGTTTTTT. The chain employs TRBV11-2 and TRBJ1-4, with D possibly matching TRBD1 (6 bases). V was pared by 1 base and J by 8 bases, with 20 bases between. In germline, CDR1 is SGHAT, CDR2 FQNNGV. The CDR3 totals 17 residues.

The chain uses TRBV7-2 and TRBJ2-3; D not certain. CDR3 length equals 15 residues. Germline lookup yields CDR1 SGHTA and CDR2 FQGNSA. Trimming took off 5 bases at V and 4 bases at J, with 16 bases between the two ends. CDR3 DNA sequence: TGTGCCAGCAGCCCCAGTCGCCGTTCGCCAGATACGCAGTATTTT. Encoded protein: CASSPSRRSPDTQYF.

J is TRBJ1-1 and V is TRBV4-2; D not resolved. Between the trimmed V and J ends, which lost 0 bases and 7 bases, there was a span of 9 bases. Germline assignment: CDR1 LGHNA and CDR2 YNFKEQ. The CDR3 totals 13 residues. Here the CDR3 reads CASSQERSLEAFF. The CDR3 region has the DNA TGTGCCAGCAGCCAAGAACGGAGCCTTGAAGCTTTCTTT.

The chain couples TRBV4-1 to TRBJ2-7; no definite D call. This CDR3 comprises 15 residues. The germline V gene has CDR1 MGHRA and CDR2 YSYEKL. V lost 0 bases to trimming and J lost 2 bases, with 11 bases between them. CDR3 in amino acids: CASSQELYSTYEQYF. DNA of the CDR3: TGCGCCAGCAGCCAAGAATTGTACAGTACCTACGAGCAGTACTTC.

V is TRBV5-1 and J is TRBJ2-3; D is unclear. The CDR3 covers 13 residues. Per germline, CDR1 SGHRS and CDR2 YFSETQ. Trimming pared 0 bases from V and 4 bases from J, leaving 6 bases between. The CDR3 DNA sequence: TGCGCCAGCAGCTTGGATTCGGCAGATACGCAGTATTTT. It translates to CASSLDSADTQYF.

The chain uses TRBV10-3 and TRBJ2-3, with 10 positions matching TRBD1. This CDR3 comprises 14 residues. CDR1 is ENHRY, CDR2 SYGVKD, per germline. V dropped 5 bases and J dropped 3; count of bases not matched to a gene: 2. In DNA, the CDR3 is TGTGCCATCAGTAGGGACAGGGGAACAGATACGCAGTATTTT. It translates to CAISRDRGTDTQYF.

The genes are TRBV2 and TRBJ2-5; 9 nucleotides line up with TRBD2. The ends lost 5 bases at V and 5 bases at J; junction bases unmatched: 6. Germline V gene data show CDR1 as SNHLY and CDR2 as FYNNEI. The CDR3 runs to 14 residues. The DNA of the CDR3 is TGTGCCAGCAGTCCAAGACTAGCGGCGGAGACCCAGTACTTC. Translated: CASSPRLAAETQYF.

V usage is TRBV27 and J usage is TRBJ1-1; perhaps TRBD1 as D (5 bases). Trimming removed 5 bases at V and 4 bases at J, with 14 bases between. The CDR3 loop spans 14 amino acids. Germline loops: CDR1 MNHEY, CDR2 SMNVEV (reference sequence). The CDR3 DNA follows: TGTGCCAGCAGTGCGGGACCCAGGCCCACTGAAGCTTTCTTT. It specifies CASSAGPRPTEAFF.

With respect to this clone: This sample includes further DNA sequences coding for the same CDR3. This chain uses TRBV4-2 with TRBJ2-3, with D unresolved. CDR3 size: 13 residues. Trimming cost V 1 base and J 3 bases, with 5 bases left between them. CDR1 is LGHNA and CDR2 is YNFKEQ in the germline V gene. The CDR3 loop is CASSQVSTDTQYF. CDR3 in DNA: TGTGCCAGCAGCCAAGTTAGTACAGATACGCAGTATTTT.

The genes are TRBV19 and TRBJ2-5; 11 nucleotides align to TRBD1. Looked up from germline, CDR1 is LNHDA and CDR2 is SQIVND (reference sequence). The junction had 4 bases not matched to a gene; V was cut back by 4 bases and J by 3 bases. The CDR3 is 15 amino acids. The CDR3 nucleotides read TGTGCCAGTAGTACACTGGGACAGGGGGAAGAGACCCAGTACTTC. Its protein product is CASSTLGQGEETQYF.

This clone showed up just a few times. The V gene is TRBV4-3, the J gene TRBJ2-3; 7 nucleotides line up with TRBD2. Per germline, CDR1 LGHNA and CDR2 YSLEER. V shed 4 bases and J 4 bases; nucleotides not matched to a gene: 11. This CDR3 region has 16 residues. Here the CDR3 reads CASSPGGGSGSDTQYF. Here the CDR3 DNA reads TGCGCCAGCAGCCCCGGCGGCGGGAGTGGATCAGATACGCAGTATTTT.

This chain connects TRBV27 to TRBJ1-2, with 11 bases identical to TRBD1. CDR3 length equals 16 residues. Germline trimming cut 3 bases from V and 1 base from J; bases unmatched to any gene: 4. Per the germline V gene, CDR1 is MNHEY and CDR2 is SMNVEV (reference sequence). The chain's CDR3 is CASSFRTGGSNYGYTF. In DNA form, the CDR3 reads TGTGCCAGCAGTTTCCGGACAGGGGGCAGTAACTATGGCTACACCTTC.